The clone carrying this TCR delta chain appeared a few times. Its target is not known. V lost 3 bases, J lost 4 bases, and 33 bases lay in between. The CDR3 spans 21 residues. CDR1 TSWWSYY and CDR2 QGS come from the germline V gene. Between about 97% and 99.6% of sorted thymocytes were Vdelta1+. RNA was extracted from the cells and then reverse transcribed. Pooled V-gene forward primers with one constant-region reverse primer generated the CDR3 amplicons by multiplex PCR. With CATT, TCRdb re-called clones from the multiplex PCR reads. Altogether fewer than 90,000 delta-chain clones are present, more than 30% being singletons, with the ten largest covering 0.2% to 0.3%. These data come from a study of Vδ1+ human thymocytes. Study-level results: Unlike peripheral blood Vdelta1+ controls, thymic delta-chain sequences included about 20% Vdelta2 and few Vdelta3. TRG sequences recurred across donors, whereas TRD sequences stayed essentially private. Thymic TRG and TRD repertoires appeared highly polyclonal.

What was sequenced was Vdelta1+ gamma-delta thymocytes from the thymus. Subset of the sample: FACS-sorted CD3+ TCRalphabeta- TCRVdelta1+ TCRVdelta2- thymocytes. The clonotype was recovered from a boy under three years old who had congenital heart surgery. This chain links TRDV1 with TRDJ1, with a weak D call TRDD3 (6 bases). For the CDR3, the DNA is TGTGCTCTTGGGGACCTAATCCCCGCTACGTACTGGGTAGGGGAAGACGATAAACTCATCTTT. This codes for CALGDLIPATYWVGEDDKLIF.